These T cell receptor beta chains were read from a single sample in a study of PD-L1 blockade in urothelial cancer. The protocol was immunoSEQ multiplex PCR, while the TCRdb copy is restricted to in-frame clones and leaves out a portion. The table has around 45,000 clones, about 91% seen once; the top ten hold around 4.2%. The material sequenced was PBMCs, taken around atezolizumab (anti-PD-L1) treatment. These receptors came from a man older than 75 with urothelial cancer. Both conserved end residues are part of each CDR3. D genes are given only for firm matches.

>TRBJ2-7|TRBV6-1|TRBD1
CATLTGDTYEQYF
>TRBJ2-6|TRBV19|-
CASSPPSSGANVLTF
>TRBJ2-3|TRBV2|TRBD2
CARGGSGGGTDTQYF
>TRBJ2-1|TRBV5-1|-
CASSWGASGSYNEQFF
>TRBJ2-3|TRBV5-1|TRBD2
CASSPGTSGRVRDTQYF
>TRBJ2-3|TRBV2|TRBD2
CASSGLAGADTQYF
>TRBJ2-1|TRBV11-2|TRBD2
CASSSGLAGRNEQFF
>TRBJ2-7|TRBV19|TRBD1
CASSTGTGSYEQYF
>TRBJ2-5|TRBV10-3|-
CAIKDSVQETQYF
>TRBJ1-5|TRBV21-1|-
CASTRDRTPYSNQPQHF
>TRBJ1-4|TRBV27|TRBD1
CASSWTGGAEKLFF
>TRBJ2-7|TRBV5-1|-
CASSLDGQASYEQYF
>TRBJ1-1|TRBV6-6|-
CASRGMDKSNTEAFF
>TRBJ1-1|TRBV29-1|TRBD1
CSVSGGDRTEAFF
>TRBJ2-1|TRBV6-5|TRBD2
CASTWGGKQFF
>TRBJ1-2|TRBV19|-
CASTPTPYNYGYTF
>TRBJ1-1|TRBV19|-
CASIYPRGLNTEAFF
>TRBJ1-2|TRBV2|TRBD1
CASSEDRGIYGYTF
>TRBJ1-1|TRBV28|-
CASSLRTEAFF
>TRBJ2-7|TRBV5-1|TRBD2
CASSPPTSGSSPDEQYF
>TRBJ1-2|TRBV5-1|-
CASRPENYGYTF
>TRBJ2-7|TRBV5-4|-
CASSYGQLEQYF
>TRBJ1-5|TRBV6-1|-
CASKQPGGNQPQHF
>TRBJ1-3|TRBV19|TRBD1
CASRRTGNSGNTIYF
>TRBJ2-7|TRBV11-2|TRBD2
CASSPGLAPSYEQYF
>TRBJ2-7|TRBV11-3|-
CASSLGAGSYEQYF
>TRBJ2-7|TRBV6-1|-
CASRSRVNYEQYF
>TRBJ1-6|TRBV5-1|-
CASSPEGSPLHF
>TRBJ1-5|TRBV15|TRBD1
CATSRGQLLRDSHQPQHF
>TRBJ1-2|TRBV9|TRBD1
CASSEGRDRRLYGYTF
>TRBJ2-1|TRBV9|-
CASSETQGSGSYNEQFF
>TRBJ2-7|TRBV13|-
CASSLFQARYEQYF
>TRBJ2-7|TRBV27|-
CASSFRLSPYEQYF
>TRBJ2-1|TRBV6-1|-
CASTSHTDNEQFF
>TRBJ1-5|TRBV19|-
CASSIVGDHQPQHF
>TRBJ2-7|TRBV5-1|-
CASSSAGPTYEQYF
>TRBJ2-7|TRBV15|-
CATSRDTSYEQYF
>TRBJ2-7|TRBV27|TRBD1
CASRSGTGMAYEQYF
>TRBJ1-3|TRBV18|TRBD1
CASSLGQVDSGNTIYF
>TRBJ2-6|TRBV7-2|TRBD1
CASSITGTAANVLTF
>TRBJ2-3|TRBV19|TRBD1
CASSLGTGIDTQYF
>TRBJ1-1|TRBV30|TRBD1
CAWSRDRDVRRAFF
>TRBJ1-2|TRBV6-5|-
CASSPDRNYGYTF